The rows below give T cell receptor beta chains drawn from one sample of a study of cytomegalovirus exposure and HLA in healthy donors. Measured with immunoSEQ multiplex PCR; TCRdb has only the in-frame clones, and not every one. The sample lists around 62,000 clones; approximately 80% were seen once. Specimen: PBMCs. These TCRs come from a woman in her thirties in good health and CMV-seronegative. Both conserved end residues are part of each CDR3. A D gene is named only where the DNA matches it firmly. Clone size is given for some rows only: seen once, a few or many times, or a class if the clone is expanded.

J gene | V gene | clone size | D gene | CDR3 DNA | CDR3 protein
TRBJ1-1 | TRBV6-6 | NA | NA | TGTGCCAGCAGTTACTCACAGCAACCAGACACTGAAGCTTTCTTT | CASSYSQQPDTEAFF
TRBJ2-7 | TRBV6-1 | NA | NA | TGTGCCAGCAGTGAAATCCCCGCCTACGAGCAGTACTTC | CASSEIPAYEQYF
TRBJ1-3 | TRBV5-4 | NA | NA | TGTGCCAGCAGCTTGGCCTTGGCAGGCCGCTCTGGAAACACCATATATTTT | CASSLALAGRSGNTIYF
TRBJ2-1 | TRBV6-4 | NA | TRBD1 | TGTGCCAGCAGTTATAATCCCGGGACAGGCCTTAGTGAGCAGTTCTTC | CASSYNPGTGLSEQFF
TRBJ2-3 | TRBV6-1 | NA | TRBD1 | TGTGCCAGCAGGGGACAGGGGGTGACAGATACGCAGTATTTT | CASRGQGVTDTQYF
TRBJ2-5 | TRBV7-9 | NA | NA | TGTGCCAGCTGCCTCTCACTCGAGACCCAGTACTTC | CASCLSLETQYF
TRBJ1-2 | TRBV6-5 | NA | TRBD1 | TGTGCCAGCAGTACGACAGGGGGCTATGGCTACACCTTC | CASSTTGGYGYTF
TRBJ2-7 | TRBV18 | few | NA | TGTGCCAGCTCACCGACGACAGTTTACGAGCAGTACTTC | CASSPTTVYEQYF
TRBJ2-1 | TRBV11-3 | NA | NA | TGTGCCAGCAGCTTAGACGAGCGTAATGAGCAGTTCTTC | CASSLDERNEQFF
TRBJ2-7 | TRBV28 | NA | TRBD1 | TGTGCCAGCAGTCATTCCGGGACAGGGGATCCTTACGAGCAGTACTTC | CASSHSGTGDPYEQYF
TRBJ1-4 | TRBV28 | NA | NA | TGTGCCAGCAGTTTAACGGGTATTATTGAAAAACTGTTTTTT | CASSLTGIIEKLFF
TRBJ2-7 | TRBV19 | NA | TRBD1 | TGTGCCAGTAATGACAGGGTGGGCAACGAGCAGTACTTC | CASNDRVGNEQYF
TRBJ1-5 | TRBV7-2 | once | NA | TGTGCCAGCAGCTTGAGAGCCAGCAATCAGCCCCAGCATTTT | CASSLRASNQPQHF
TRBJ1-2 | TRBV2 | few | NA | TGTGCGGGAGGACGCAGTAACTATGGCTACACCTTC | CAGGRSNYGYTF
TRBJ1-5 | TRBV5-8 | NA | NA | TGTGCCAGCAGCTTGAAGCTCGGCAGACACAATCAGCCCCAGCATTTT | CASSLKLGRHNQPQHF